This entry describes one T cell receptor beta chain. These data come from a study of CD8+CD57+ T cells in acquired aplastic anemia. Whole-study context: An average of 3.2 ug of DNA was obtained from sorted CD4+ and CD8+ cells.

The sequenced patients had an expansion of CD8+CD57+ cells seen by flow cytometry. There was no therapy given to any patient before the blood sampling took place. Trimming stripped 10 bases from V and 6 bases from J, with 13 bases between. In germline, CDR1 is SNHLY, CDR2 FYNNEI. This CDR3 spans 11 amino acids. The template for TCR beta VDJ and CDR3 sequence profiling was genomic DNA. TCRdb processed the reads anew with MiXCR; each CDR3 protein has one entry. Among 250,000 to 300,000 distinct CDR3 sequences listed, 50% to 65% were seen once. The source material was sorted CD4+, CD8+, or CD8+CD57+ T cells (not recorded which) from PBMCs. This TCR came from a human donor with aplastic anemia. This chain uses TRBV2 with TRBJ2-7; no clear D gene. CDR3 protein: CATRAVGEQYF. The CDR3 region has the DNA TGTGCCACCCGGGCGGTAGGCGAGCAGTACTTC.